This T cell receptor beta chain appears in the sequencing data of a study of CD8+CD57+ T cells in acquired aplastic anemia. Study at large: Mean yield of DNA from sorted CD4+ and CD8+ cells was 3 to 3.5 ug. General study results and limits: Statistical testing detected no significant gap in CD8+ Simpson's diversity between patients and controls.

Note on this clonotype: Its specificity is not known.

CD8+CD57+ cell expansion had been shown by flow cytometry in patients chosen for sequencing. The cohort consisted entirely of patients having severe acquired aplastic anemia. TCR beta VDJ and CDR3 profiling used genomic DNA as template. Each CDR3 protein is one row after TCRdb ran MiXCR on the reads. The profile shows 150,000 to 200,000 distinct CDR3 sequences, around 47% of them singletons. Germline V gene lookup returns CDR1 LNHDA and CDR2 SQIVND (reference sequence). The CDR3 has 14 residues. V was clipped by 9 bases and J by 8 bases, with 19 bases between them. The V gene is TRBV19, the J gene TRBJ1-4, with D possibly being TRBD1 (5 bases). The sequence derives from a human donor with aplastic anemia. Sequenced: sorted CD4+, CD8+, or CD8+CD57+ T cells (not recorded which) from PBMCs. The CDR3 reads CASKGTMAREKLFF. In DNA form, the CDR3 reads TGTGCCAGCAAGGGGACGATGGCCAGGGAAAAACTGTTTTTT.